This record concerns one T cell receptor beta chain sequence. Its cognate antigen is unknown. This sample's time point: newly diagnosed GD, antithyroid drugs for less than 3 months. Preparation of the TCR library used RNA extracted from PBMCs. These data originate in a study of regulatory T cells in long-lasting Graves disease. Study conclusions and caveats: Newly diagnosed patients had higher TCR diversity than persistent Graves' patients did.

Building the TCR beta libraries relied on iRepertoire HTBI primers, and CDR3 regions underwent Arm-PCR. TCRdb re-called the multiplex PCR reads through MiXCR, storing one row per CDR3 protein. This repertoire shows a few hundred thousand distinct CDR3 sequences, 14% found once; its top ten account for around a sixth. These same data were also listed under a study on T cells in Graves' hyperthyroidism and ophthalmopathy. This second study notes: The HTBI primer set served for first-round RT-PCR of the TCR CDR3.

The sequencing here drew on peripheral blood mononuclear cells (PBMCs), taken at new diagnosis, from a patient treated with antithyroid drugs. The source is a woman in her 50s with Graves disease.

CDR3 in amino acids: CASSVNTGEGAYEQYF. The DNA of the CDR3 is TGTGCCAGCAGCGTAAATACCGGGGAGGGGGCTTACGAGCAGTACTTC. The chain is built from TRBV9 and TRBJ2-7, with D perhaps TRBD1 or TRBD2 (7 bases each). Trimming removed 1 base from V and 4 bases from J, with 18 bases in between. CDR1 and CDR2 from the germline V gene are SGDLS and YYNGEE. The CDR3 runs 16 residues. The full variable domain, completed using reference TRBV9 and TRBJ2-7, is DSGVTQTPKHLITATGQRVTLRCSPRSGDLSVYWYQQSLDQGLQFLIQYYNGEERAKGNILERFSAQQFPDLHSELNLSSLELGDSALYFCASSVNTGEGAYEQYFGPGTRLTVT.